One T cell receptor beta chain is described in this entry. The data belong to a study of blood T cell repertoires in COVID-19. Across the study: Italy, Spain and the United States were the sources of the convalescent and acute COVID-19 samples. Sources were T cells, B-cell-depleted T cells, or PBMCs; the material itself was cDNA or gDNA.

In the original analysis: By means of reference gene primer amplification, nucleated cell counts were estimated. Libraries were prepared by immunoSEQ multiplex PCR; TCRdb keeps only in-frame clonotypes and omits some of them. V, J and clone size derive from that table, while D and trimming were established from the DNA sequence. The data hold around 140,000 clones, with roughly 88% observed a single time. The length of the CDR3 is 15 residues. CDR1 is KGHDR, CDR2 SFDVKD, per germline. Between the trimmed V and J ends, which lost 3 bases and 1 base, there was a span of 11 bases. The specimen was peripheral blood. The chain has TRBV24-1 and TRBJ1-1; D may be TRBD1 (6 bases). This sequence was found in a man aged 55-75 years with active or convalescent COVID-19. The CDR3 region has the DNA TGTGCCACCAGTGATCCCCGGACAGCGAACACTGAAGCTTTCTTT. Its translation is CATSDPRTANTEAFF.